The 19 T cell receptor beta chains in this list originate from one sample, sequenced in a study of blood T cell repertoires in COVID-19. Here immunoSEQ multiplex PCR was the method, and the copy in TCRdb shows in-frame clones only, minus some. The sample yields more than 90,000 clones, over 75% seen once. Sequenced sample: peripheral blood. The receptors derive from a woman in her thirties with acute or convalescent COVID-19.

This clone was observed once. The CDR3 region has the DNA TGCGCCAGCAGGCTGGCGGGTCGCGATACGCAGTATTTT. This encodes CASRLAGRDTQYF. The V gene is TRBV4-1, the J gene TRBJ2-3; D is possibly TRBD2 (5 bases). The V and J ends lost 6 bases and 6 bases respectively, with 13 bases between them. The CDR3 spans 13 residues. Germline V lookup: CDR1 MGHRA, CDR2 YSYEKL.

The chain carries TRBV19 and TRBJ2-1; D unresolved. CDR1 LNHDA and CDR2 SQIVND come from the germline V gene (reference sequence). Trimming left V 6 bases short and J 0 bases short, with 9 bases between. The CDR3 sequence is 14 residues long. The CDR3 is CASRIYSSYNEQFF. The CDR3 DNA follows: TGTGCCAGTAGGATATATAGCTCCTACAATGAGCAGTTCTTC.

The gene calls are TRBV28 and TRBJ1-6; D not certain. The CDR3 has 13 residues. From germline, CDR1 is MDHEN and CDR2 SYDVKM. Trimming cost V 6 bases and J 10 bases, with 13 bases left between them. The CDR3 sequence: CASRQILVSPLHF. The CDR3, as DNA: TGTGCCAGCAGGCAAATACTTGTATCACCCCTCCACTTT.

V gene TRBV5-1 combines with J gene TRBJ2-5, with 11 nucleotides matching TRBD2. Germline V gene sequence: CDR1 SGHRS, CDR2 YFSETQ. V trimming: 0 bases; J trimming: 2 bases; junction bases outside the gene matches: 3. This CDR3 is 16 amino acids long. CDR3 nucleotides: TGCGCCAGCAGCTTGGGAGCTAGCGGGGGGCAAGAGACCCAGTACTTC. As protein: CASSLGASGGQETQYF. The complete variable domain, with remaining parts taken from reference TRBV5-1 and TRBJ2-5, reads KAGVTQTPRYLIKTRGQQVTLSCSPISGHRSVSWYQQTPGQGLQFLFEYFSETQRNKGNFPGRFSGRQFSNSRSEMNVSTLELGDSALYLCASSLGASGGQETQYFGPGTRLLVL.

The chain links TRBV5-1 to TRBJ1-6, with 7 bases that match TRBD1. The CDR3 consists of 15 residues. CDR1 SGHRS and CDR2 YFSETQ come from the germline V gene. V shed 0 bases, J shed 9 bases, and the junction held 6 bases outside the gene matches. CDR3 sequence reads: CASSLAGTALSPLHF. The CDR3 region has the DNA TGCGCCAGCAGCTTGGCCGGGACAGCACTTTCACCCCTCCACTTT.

The chain is built from TRBV7-9 and TRBJ1-2; D call uncertain. This CDR3 contains 15 residues. The ends were cut back, 1 base at V and 8 bases at J, with 17 bases in the middle. The germline V gene encodes CDR1 SEHNR and CDR2 FQNEAQ (reference sequence). The DNA of the CDR3 is TGTGCCAGCAGCTTAGGTAGCTTCAACGAGGGAGGCTACACCTTC. Protein: CASSLGSFNEGGYTF.

The chain uses TRBV12-5 and TRBJ2-7; possibly TRBD1 for D (6 bases). Trimming removed 6 bases at V and 5 bases at J, with 14 bases between. The CDR3 is made up of 13 amino acids. Germline V gene sequence: CDR1 LGHNT, CDR2 FRNRAP. The CDR3 DNA is TGTGCTAGTGGGAAAACAGGGCCCCACGAGCAGTACTTC. Its protein is CASGKTGPHEQYF.

The V call is TRBV30, the J call TRBJ1-2, with a possible D match to TRBD1 (6 bases). Germline V gene data show CDR1 as GTSNPN and CDR2 as SVGIG (reference sequence). V was clipped by 7 bases and J by 2 bases, with 11 bases between them. This CDR3 contains 12 residues. DNA of the CDR3: TGTGCCTCCAAACAGGGCAACTATGGCTACACCTTC. This gives the protein CASKQGNYGYTF.

This clone turned up a few times. Other DNA sequences of this sample code for an identical CDR3. The gene calls are TRBV2 and TRBJ1-6; no clear D. V was clipped by 0 bases and J by 7 bases, with 7 bases between them. This CDR3 has 14 amino acids. Germline V CDR1 and CDR2: SNHLY, FYNNEI. This CDR3 reads CASSEARLNSPLHF. The CDR3 DNA reads TGTGCCAGCAGTGAAGCAAGACTCAATTCACCCCTCCACTTT. The entire variable domain, with the rest obtained from reference TRBV2 and TRBJ1-6, is as follows: EPEVTQTPSHQVTQMGQEVILRCVPISNHLYFYWYRQILGQKVEFLVSFYNNEISEKSEIFDDQFSVERPDGSNFTLKIRSTKLEDSAMYFCASSEARLNSPLHFGNGTRLTVT.

V and J are TRBV10-3 and TRBJ1-6; D gene uncertain. In germline, CDR1 is ENHRY, CDR2 SYGVKD. The CDR3 length is 14 residues. V was cut by 4 bases and J by 8 bases, with 12 bases left in between. CDR3 protein: CAISGRGTDSPLHF. CDR3 DNA sequence: TGTGCCATCAGTGGGCGGGGAACCGATTCACCCCTCCACTTT.

The chain combines TRBV6-4 with TRBJ1-6; 7 bases map to TRBD1. CDR3 size: 16 residues. The trim removed 3 bases at V and 10 bases at J, leaving 12 bases unmatched. Germline CDR1 and CDR2: MRHNA and SNTAGT. The DNA for the CDR3 is TGTGCCAGCAGTGAAGCGCCGAGAGGGGGCCTCTCACCCCTCCACTTT. Translated: CASSEAPRGGLSPLHF.

The rearrangement joins TRBV5-6 to TRBJ2-5, with TRBD1 as a possible D gene (6 bases). Germline assignment: CDR1 SGHDT and CDR2 YYEEEE. This CDR3 has 14 amino acids. With 5 bases removed from V and 4 bases from J, the gap between germline ends came to 15 bases. In nucleotides, the CDR3 is TGTGCCAGCAGGACCTCAGGGGCTGGAGAGACCCAGTACTTC. It yields the protein CASRTSGAGETQYF.

V usage is TRBV23-1 and J usage is TRBJ1-1; D unresolved. TRBV23-1 is identified as an open reading frame with a role that is uncertain. This CDR3 has 15 amino acids. The V and J ends lost 3 bases and 0 bases respectively, with 11 bases between them. The CDR3 nucleotides are TGCGCCAGCAGTCAGGGTGCTAGGTTGAACACTGAAGCTTTCTTT. Protein sequence: CASSQGARLNTEAFF.

The chain has TRBV10-1 and TRBJ2-1; weak D call: TRBD2 (6 bases). Trimming shortened V by 0 bases and J by 8 bases, and 17 bases separated the two germline ends. From germline, CDR1 is WNHNN and CDR2 SYGVQD (reference sequence). CDR3 length: 16 residues. The CDR3 reads CASSESLRLGHHEQFF. CDR3 DNA: TGCGCCAGCAGTGAGTCGCTTCGACTAGGGCATCATGAGCAGTTCTTC.

The chain combines TRBV2 with TRBJ2-3; possible D gene TRBD2, 7 bases. The CDR3 runs to 15 residues. Trimming took 1 base from V and 4 from J, leaving 12 bases between them. Germline V gene sequence: CDR1 SNHLY, CDR2 FYNNEI. This CDR3 reads CASSEDAGAPDTQYF. The CDR3 region has the DNA TGTGCCAGCAGTGAAGATGCGGGGGCGCCAGATACGCAGTATTTT.

The chain is built from TRBV29-1 and TRBJ1-1; a possible D gene is TRBD1 (6 bases). The germline CDR1 and CDR2 sequences are SQVTM and ANQGSEA. The CDR3 has 12 residues. Trimming stripped 4 bases from V and 5 bases from J, with 11 bases between. The CDR3 loop is CSVASQGTEAFF. In DNA, the CDR3 is TGCAGCGTTGCTTCCCAGGGGACTGAAGCTTTCTTT.

The rearrangement uses TRBV24-1 and TRBJ2-1; TRBD1 matches at 10 bases. Germline-derived CDR1 and CDR2 are KGHDR and SFDVKD. CDR3 length equals 12 residues. V lost 9 bases, J lost 7 bases, and 2 bases stayed unmatched. CDR3 sequence (DNA): TGTGCCACCGGACAGGGGGGAAATGAGCAGTTCTTC. Amino acid sequence: CATGQGGNEQFF.

The V gene is TRBV19, the J gene TRBJ2-7, with TRBD2 matching 9 bases. Germline loops: CDR1 LNHDA, CDR2 SQIVND (reference sequence). There are 15 residues in the CDR3. The V gene end was trimmed by 6 bases and the J gene end by 3 bases; junction bases not matched to a gene: 9. CDR3 sequence (DNA): TGTGCCAGTAGCCCGTCTAGCGGGGCGATCTACGAGCAGTACTTC. This encodes CASSPSSGAIYEQYF.

This rearrangement joins TRBV19 to TRBJ1-1; 7 positions agree with TRBD1. J lost 0 bases, V lost 8 bases, and 9 bases had no gene match. Germline V gene lookup returns CDR1 LNHDA and CDR2 SQIVND (reference sequence). This CDR3 region has 15 residues. CDR3 sequence reads: CASERQGGLNTEAFF. DNA for the CDR3: TGTGCCAGTGAAAGACAGGGAGGACTGAACACTGAAGCTTTCTTT.